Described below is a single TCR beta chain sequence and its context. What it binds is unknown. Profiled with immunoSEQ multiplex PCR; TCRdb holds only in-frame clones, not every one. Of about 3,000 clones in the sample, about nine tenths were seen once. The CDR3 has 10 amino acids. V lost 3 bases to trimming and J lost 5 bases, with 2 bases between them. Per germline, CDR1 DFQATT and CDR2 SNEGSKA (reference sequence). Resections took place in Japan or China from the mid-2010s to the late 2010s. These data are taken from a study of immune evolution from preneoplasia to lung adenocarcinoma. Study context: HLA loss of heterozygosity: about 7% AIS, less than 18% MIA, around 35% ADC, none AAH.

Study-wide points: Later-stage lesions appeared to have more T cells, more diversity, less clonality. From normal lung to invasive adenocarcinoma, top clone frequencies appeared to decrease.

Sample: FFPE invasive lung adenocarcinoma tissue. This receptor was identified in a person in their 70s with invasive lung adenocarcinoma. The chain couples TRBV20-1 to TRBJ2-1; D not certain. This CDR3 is CSARNNEQFF. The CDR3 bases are TGCAGTGCTAGGAACAATGAGCAGTTCTTC.